This T cell receptor (beta chain) was identified in a study of cytomegalovirus exposure and HLA in healthy donors. A multiplex PCR was run with 60 Vbeta primers and 13 Jbeta primers. This table comes from immunoSEQ multiplex PCR, and its TCRdb copy is limited to in-frame clones, with some not included. The sample carries 140,000 or so clones, around 75% recorded once. This CDR3 comprises 13 residues. Trimming left V 3 bases short and J 4 bases short, with 9 bases between. Looked up from germline, CDR1 is SGHVS and CDR2 is FNYEAQ. Whole-study results and caveats: 164 TCR beta chains were listed as cytomegalovirus-associated.

A remark on this clone: Antigen unknown.

The sample consisted of PBMCs. This receptor was identified in a woman in her forties in good health and CMV-seronegative. This rearrangement joins TRBV7-6 to TRBJ1-2; no clear D. The CDR3 region is CASSFHTSYGYTF. In nucleotides, the CDR3 is TGTGCCAGCAGCTTCCATACGAGCTATGGCTACACCTTC.